This T cell receptor (beta chain) comes out of a study of T cell responses to AZD1222 COVID-19 vaccine. Study-wide findings and caveats: In all cases, repertoires were sampled only after the peak T cell response. Rises in breadth and depth of Spike-specific TCRs came after two AZD1222 doses.

TCRdb keeps only in-frame clones here, not all; method: immunoSEQ multiplex PCR. The table has around 100,000 clones, over 75% seen once. This CDR3 is 15 amino acids long. CDR1 is SGDLS and CDR2 is YYNGEE in the germline V gene. The germline V and J ends were trimmed by 5 bases and 4 bases, with 13 bases remaining between them. Turning to this clone: Antigen: not known.

The TCR was taken from an adult in good health. The material sequenced was peripheral blood, taken on day 0 of MenACWY control vaccination. The V and J genes are TRBV9 and TRBJ2-6, with a tentative D call TRBD2 (5 bases). The CDR3 DNA follows: TGTGCCAGCAGGCCGACCGGGGAGGGGGCCAACGTCCTGACTTTC. It specifies CASRPTGEGANVLTF.